Following are 21 T cell receptor beta chains from one sample sequenced in a study of T cell clonotyping in hematopoietic cell transplantation. The repertoire was sequenced with immunoSEQ multiplex PCR; TCRdb's copy has only in-frame clones and lacks some. The sample lists over 35,000 clones; 88% were seen once. The sample comprised peripheral blood mononuclear cells. Receptors were obtained from a woman between 35 and 50 years old in good health. Some clones in this sample may be carry-over from other donors' samples.

This clone was recorded a few times. The chain links TRBV30 to TRBJ1-1; 11 nucleotides line up with TRBD1. The germline CDR1 and CDR2 sequences are GTSNPN and SVGIG (reference sequence). There are 16 residues in the CDR3. Trimming took 0 bases from V and 3 from J; bases not matched to a gene: 6. Written as DNA, the CDR3 is TGTGCCTGGAGTGTAGGGACAGGGGGGCTGGACACTGAAGCTTTCTTT. Translation gives CAWSVGTGGLDTEAFF.

The rearrangement uses TRBV28 and TRBJ1-2; D is perhaps TRBD1 (6 bases). CDR1 and CDR2 from the germline V gene are MDHEN and SYDVKM. Trimming removed 4 bases from V and 8 bases from J, with 17 bases in between. The CDR3 extends over 14 amino acids. CDR3 nucleotides: TGTGCCAGCAGTTCCCCATCGGGGGCGGGGGGCTACACCTTC. Residues: CASSSPSGAGGYTF.

This clone has a single count. CDR3 in amino acids: CASSLEGSRNTGELFF. CDR3 DNA sequence: TGTGCCAGCAGCCTGGAGGGGAGCAGGAACACCGGGGAGCTGTTTTTT. The rearrangement uses TRBV7-2 and TRBJ2-2; D is perhaps TRBD2 (6 bases). This CDR3 has 16 residues. CDR1 is SGHTA and CDR2 is FQGNSA in the germline V gene. The V end lost 5 bases, the J end lost 1 base, and 14 bases lay between the germline ends. The full variable domain, in which reference TRBV7-2 and TRBJ2-2 provide the parts outside the CDR3, is GAGVSQSPSNKVTEKGKDVELRCDPISGHTALYWYRQSLGQGLEFLIYFQGNSAPDKSGLPSDRFSAERTGGSVSTLTIQRTQQEDSAVYLCASSLEGSRNTGELFFGEGSRLTVL.

This clone was seen a single time. The rearrangement uses TRBV5-6 and TRBJ2-7, with D perhaps TRBD1 or TRBD2 (6 bases each). Germline lookup yields CDR1 SGHDT and CDR2 YYEEEE. The V and J ends lost 4 bases and 3 bases respectively, with 14 bases between them. This CDR3 is built from 14 residues. The CDR3 reads CASSLTGGGYEQYF. The DNA for the CDR3 is TGTGCCAGCAGCCTGACAGGAGGGGGCTACGAGCAGTACTTC.

The CDR3 is CAWRDRVAGELFF. Written as DNA, the CDR3 is TGTGCCTGGAGGGACAGGGTCGCCGGGGAGCTGTTTTTT. The chain is built from TRBV30 and TRBJ2-2; 8 bases agree with TRBD1. The trim removed 3 bases at V and 6 bases at J, leaving 3 bases unmatched. CDR3 length: 13 residues. Germline V lookup: CDR1 GTSNPN, CDR2 SVGIG (reference sequence).

The gene calls are TRBV11-2 and TRBJ1-1; D possibly corresponds to TRBD1 (5 bases). Germline lookup yields CDR1 SGHAT and CDR2 FQNNGV. With 5 bases removed from V and 0 bases from J, the gap between germline ends came to 10 bases. This CDR3 spans 14 amino acids. The CDR3 is CASSPTVMNTEAFF. In nucleotides, the CDR3 is TGTGCCAGCAGCCCGACAGTCATGAACACTGAAGCTTTCTTT.

The chain combines TRBV7-9 with TRBJ2-2; D gene unclear. Germline-derived CDR1 and CDR2 are SEHNR and FQNEAQ (reference sequence). V lost 5 bases and J 6 bases, leaving 7 bases between the germline ends. The CDR3 has 12 amino acids. As DNA, the CDR3 is TGTGCCAGCAGCCCTGGACCCGGGGAGCTGTTTTTT. It codes for CASSPGPGELFF.

This chain joins TRBV9 and TRBJ1-1; the match to TRBD1 covers 7 bases. CDR3 length: 14 amino acids. CDR1 and CDR2 from the germline V gene are SGDLS and YYNGEE. V lost 6 bases and J lost 4; bases outside the gene matches: 9. CDR3 loop: CASTTQGMGTEAFF. The CDR3 coding sequence is TGTGCCAGCACTACACAGGGGATGGGCACTGAAGCTTTCTTT.

This chain links TRBV10-3 with TRBJ2-7, with 9 bases lining up with TRBD2. CDR3 size: 13 residues. Germline assignment: CDR1 ENHRY and CDR2 SYGVKD. J gave up 4 bases and V 2 bases, and 0 bases lay outside the gene matches. CDR3 coding DNA: TGTGCCATCAGTGAGGGACTAGCGTACGAGCAGTACTTC. This codes for CAISEGLAYEQYF.

The chain employs TRBV29-1 and TRBJ1-2; no firm D call. Trimming left V 0 bases short and J 8 bases short, with 13 bases between. CDR1 and CDR2 from the germline V gene are SQVTM and ANQGSEA. The CDR3 is made up of 13 amino acids. The CDR3 sequence: CSVEDTGTRGYTF. CDR3 in DNA: TGCAGCGTTGAAGATACGGGCACAAGGGGCTACACCTTC.

This chain connects TRBV6-1 to TRBJ2-3; 9 bases fit TRBD2. This CDR3 is 14 amino acids long. Trimming took 5 bases from V and 2 from J; bases not matched to a gene: 2. From germline, CDR1 is MNHNS and CDR2 SASEGT. The CDR3 region has the DNA TGTGCCAGCAGTCTAGCGGGGATCACAGATACGCAGTATTTT. This sequence encodes CASSLAGITDTQYF.

The V call is TRBV28, the J call TRBJ1-3; D is uncertain. The CDR3 covers 15 residues. V lost 8 bases, J lost 2 bases, and 16 bases lay in between. CDR1 and CDR2 from the germline V gene are MDHEN and SYDVKM. The DNA of the CDR3 is TGTGCCAGCCTCCCCTACGGTCGAGCTGGAAACACCATATATTTT. It translates to CASLPYGRAGNTIYF.

The V and J genes are TRBV18 and TRBJ1-2, with TRBD1 matching 8 bases. Germline V gene lookup returns CDR1 KGHSH and CDR2 LQKENI. CDR3 length: 15 residues. V lost 2 bases, J lost 8 bases, and 10 bases stayed unmatched. The DNA for the CDR3 is TGTGCCAGCTCACCAGAGGCGGCAGGGGGCACCGGCTACACCTTC. Protein product: CASSPEAAGGTGYTF.

The chain is built from TRBV28 and TRBJ2-7; 14 positions match TRBD2. The V gene end was trimmed by 3 bases and the J gene end by 4 bases; junction bases not matched to a gene: 5. Germline V gene sequence: CDR1 MDHEN, CDR2 SYDVKM. The CDR3 extends over 16 amino acids. The CDR3 region is CASSFTGTSGSYEQYF. The CDR3 bases are TGTGCCAGCAGTTTTACAGGGACTAGCGGGAGTTACGAGCAGTACTTC.

The chain uses TRBV5-1 and TRBJ2-1; D possibly corresponds to TRBD2 (5 bases). The CDR3 has 13 residues. Germline CDR1 is SGHRS and CDR2 is YFSETQ. Deletions cut 4 bases from V and 8 bases from J, with 13 bases between. Here the CDR3 DNA reads TGCGCCAGCAGCGTCGGTATGAGGGATGAGCAGTTCTTC. Residues: CASSVGMRDEQFF.

This clone was seen only a few times. The V and J genes are TRBV4-2 and TRBJ1-1; no definite D call. The CDR3 is 15 residues long. Trimming took off 4 bases at V and 4 bases at J, with 16 bases between the two ends. CDR1 LGHNA and CDR2 YNFKEQ come from the germline V gene. The CDR3 protein is CASSPLGREVTEAFF. The CDR3 DNA reads TGTGCCAGCAGCCCACTAGGGCGGGAGGTCACTGAAGCTTTCTTT.

With regard to this clone: Additional DNA sequences in this sample encode the identical CDR3. The V gene is TRBV7-2, the J gene TRBJ2-3, with a tentative D call TRBD1 (5 bases). Trimming stripped 3 bases from V and 2 bases from J, with 9 bases between. The CDR3 contains 14 residues. Germline V gene data show CDR1 as SGHTA and CDR2 as FQGNSA. CDR3 sequence: CASSLGLNTDTQYF. In DNA, the CDR3 is TGTGCCAGCAGCTTGGGGCTTAACACAGATACGCAGTATTTT.

The V and J genes are TRBV7-2 and TRBJ2-1; perhaps TRBD1 as D (5 bases). Germline assignment: CDR1 SGHTA and CDR2 FQGNSA. V lost 4 bases to trimming and J lost 6 bases, with 13 bases between them. The CDR3 consists of 14 residues. CDR3: CASSSWTTSNEQFF. The CDR3 DNA is TGTGCCAGCAGCTCCTGGACAACTTCCAATGAGCAGTTCTTC.

The V and J genes are TRBV4-3 and TRBJ2-1; D is undetermined. The V end was cut by 0 bases, the J end by 12 bases, with 15 bases between. Germline V gives CDR1 LGHNA, CDR2 YSLEER. This CDR3 has 14 amino acids. Written as DNA, the CDR3 is TGCGCCAGCAGCCAAGAGAGTTTGTCGGTAGTGCAGTTCTTC. This gives the protein CASSQESLSVVQFF.

This chain links TRBV27 with TRBJ1-5, with D perhaps TRBD1 (5 bases). CDR1 MNHEY and CDR2 SMNVEV come from the germline V gene (reference sequence). The CDR3 length is 15 residues. The V and J ends lost 6 bases and 4 bases respectively, with 16 bases between them. The chain's CDR3 is CASSQTGGVNQPQHF. CDR3 coding DNA: TGTGCCAGCAGCCAGACCGGGGGGGTTAATCAGCCCCAGCATTTT.

This clone was seen once. The rearrangement uses TRBV10-3 and TRBJ2-5; TRBD2 aligns across 7 bases. The CDR3 covers 14 residues. Unmatched junction bases numbered 5, after V lost 2 bases and J lost 5 bases. The germline gives CDR1 ENHRY, CDR2 SYGVKD. DNA for the CDR3: TGTGCCATCAGTGAGAGCGGGGTCATGGAGACCCAGTACTTC. Translation: CAISESGVMETQYF.